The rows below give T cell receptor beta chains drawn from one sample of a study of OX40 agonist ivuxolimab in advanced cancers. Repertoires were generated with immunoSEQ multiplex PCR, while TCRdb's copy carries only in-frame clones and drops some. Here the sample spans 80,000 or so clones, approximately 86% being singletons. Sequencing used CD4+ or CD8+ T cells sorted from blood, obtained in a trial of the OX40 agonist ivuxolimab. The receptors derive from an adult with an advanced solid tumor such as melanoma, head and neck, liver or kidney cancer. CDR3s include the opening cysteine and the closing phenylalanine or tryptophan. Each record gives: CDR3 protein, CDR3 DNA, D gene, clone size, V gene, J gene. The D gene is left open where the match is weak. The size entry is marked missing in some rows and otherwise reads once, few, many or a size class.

CASSFGGLGTSYEQYF	TGTGCCAGCAGCTTCGGCGGCTTGGGTACCTCCTACGAGCAGTACTTC	-	-	TRBV7-6	TRBJ2-7
CASGGPGGRPSWDTQYF	TGTGCCAGCGGGGGACCCGGTGGACGCCCGAGTTGGGATACGCAGTATTTT	-	-	TRBV28	TRBJ2-3
CASSPQGIDYGYTF	TGTGCCAGCAGCCCACAGGGAATTGACTATGGCTACACCTTC	-	-	TRBV7-3	TRBJ1-2
CASTMRYTEAFF	TGTGCCAGCACGATGCGGTACACTGAAGCTTTCTTT	-	-	TRBV28	TRBJ1-1
CASSKGPSQGQETQYF	TGTGCCAGCAGCAAAGGCCCAAGCCAAGGACAAGAGACCCAGTACTTC	-	-	TRBV21-1	TRBJ2-5
CASSTRDRDNYGYTF	TGTGCCAGCAGTACCCGGGACAGGGATAACTATGGCTACACCTTC	TRBD1	-	TRBV27	TRBJ1-2
CASSVGTGRLNTEAFF	TGTGCCAGTAGTGTTGGGACAGGGCGCTTGAACACTGAAGCTTTCTTT	TRBD1	-	TRBV19	TRBJ1-1
CASSFAGPGNTIYF	TGTGCCAGCAGCTTCGCAGGGCCTGGAAACACCATATATTTT	-	-	TRBV7-9	TRBJ1-3
CASSERTGSGANVLTF	TGTGCCAGCAGCGAACGGACAGGGTCTGGGGCCAACGTCCTGACTTTC	TRBD1	-	TRBV11-3	TRBJ2-6
CASSGGPEAREQYF	TGTGCCAGCAGTGGAGGCCCCGAAGCGCGGGAGCAGTACTTC	-	few	TRBV2	TRBJ2-7